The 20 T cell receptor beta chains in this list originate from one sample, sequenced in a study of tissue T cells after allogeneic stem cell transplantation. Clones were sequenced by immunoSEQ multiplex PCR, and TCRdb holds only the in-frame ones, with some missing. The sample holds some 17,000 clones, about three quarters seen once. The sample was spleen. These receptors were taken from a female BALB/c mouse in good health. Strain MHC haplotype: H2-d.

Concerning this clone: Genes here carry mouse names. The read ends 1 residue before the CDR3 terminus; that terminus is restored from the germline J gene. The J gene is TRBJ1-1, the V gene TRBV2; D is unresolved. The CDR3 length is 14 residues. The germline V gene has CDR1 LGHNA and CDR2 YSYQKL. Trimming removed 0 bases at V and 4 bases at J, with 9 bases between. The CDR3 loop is CASSQDEGGTEVFF. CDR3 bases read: TGTGCCAGCAGCCAAGATGAGGGTGGCACAGAAGTCTTC. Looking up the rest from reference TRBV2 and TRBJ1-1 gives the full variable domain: DPKIIQKPKYLVAVTGSEKILICEQYLGHNAMYWYRQSAKKPLEFMFSYSYQKLMDNQTASSRFQPQSSKKNHLDLQITALKPDDSATYFCASSQDEGGTEVFFGKGTRLTVV.

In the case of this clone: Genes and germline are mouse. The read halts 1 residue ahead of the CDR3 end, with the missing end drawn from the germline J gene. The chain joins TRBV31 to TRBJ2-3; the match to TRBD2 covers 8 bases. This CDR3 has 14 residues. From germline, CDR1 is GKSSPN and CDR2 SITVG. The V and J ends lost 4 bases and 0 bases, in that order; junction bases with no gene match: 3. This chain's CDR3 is CAWNWGSSAETLYF. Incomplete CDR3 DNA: TGTGCCTGGAACTGGGGGAGTAGTGCAGAAACGCTGTAT. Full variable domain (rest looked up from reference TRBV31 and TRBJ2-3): AQTIHQWPVAEIKAVGSPLSLGCTIKGKSSPNLYWYWQATGGTLQQLFYSITVGQVESVVQLNLSASRPKDDQFILSTEKLLLSHSGFYLCAWNWGSSAETLYFGSGTRLTVL.

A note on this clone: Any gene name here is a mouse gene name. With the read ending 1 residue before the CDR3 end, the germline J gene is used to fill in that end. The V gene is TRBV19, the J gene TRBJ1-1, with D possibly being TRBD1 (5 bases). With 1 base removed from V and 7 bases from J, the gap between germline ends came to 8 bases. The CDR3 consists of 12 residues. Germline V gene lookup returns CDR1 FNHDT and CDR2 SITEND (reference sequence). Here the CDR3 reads CASSIWTQEVFF. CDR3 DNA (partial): TGTGCCAGCAGTATATGGACACAAGAAGTCTTC.

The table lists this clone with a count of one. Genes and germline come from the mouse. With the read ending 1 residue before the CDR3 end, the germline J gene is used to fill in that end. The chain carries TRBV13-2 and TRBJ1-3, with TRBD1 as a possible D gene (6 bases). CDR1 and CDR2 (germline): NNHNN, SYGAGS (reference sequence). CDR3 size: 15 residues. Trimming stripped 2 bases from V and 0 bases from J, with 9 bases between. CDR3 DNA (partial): TGTGCCAGCGGTGAACACAGGGTTTCTGGAAATACGCTCTAT. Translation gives CASGEHRVSGNTLY. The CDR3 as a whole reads CASGEHRVSGNTLYF.

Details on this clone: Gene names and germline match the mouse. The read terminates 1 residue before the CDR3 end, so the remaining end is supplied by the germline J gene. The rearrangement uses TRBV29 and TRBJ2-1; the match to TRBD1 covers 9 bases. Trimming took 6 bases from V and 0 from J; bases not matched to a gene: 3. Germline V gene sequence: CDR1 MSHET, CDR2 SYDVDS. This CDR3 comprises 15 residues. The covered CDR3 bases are TGTGCTAGCAGACGGACAGGGGATAACTATGCTGAGCAGTTC. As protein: CASRRTGDNYAEQF. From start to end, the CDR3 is CASRRTGDNYAEQFF.

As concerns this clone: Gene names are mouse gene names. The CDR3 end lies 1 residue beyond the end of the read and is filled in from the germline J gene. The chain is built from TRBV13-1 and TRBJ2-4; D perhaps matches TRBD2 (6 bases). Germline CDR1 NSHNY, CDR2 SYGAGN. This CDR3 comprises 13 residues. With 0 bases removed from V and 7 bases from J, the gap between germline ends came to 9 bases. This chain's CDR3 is CASSDASGDTLYF. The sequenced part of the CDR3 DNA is TGTGCCAGCAGTGATGCGTCTGGGGACACCTTGTAC.

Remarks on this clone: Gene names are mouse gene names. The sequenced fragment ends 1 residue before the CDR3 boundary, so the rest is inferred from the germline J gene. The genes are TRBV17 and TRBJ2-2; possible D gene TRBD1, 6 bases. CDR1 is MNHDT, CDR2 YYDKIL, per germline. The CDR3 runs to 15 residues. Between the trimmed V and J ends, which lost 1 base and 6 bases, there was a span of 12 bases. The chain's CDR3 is CASSRGPGAAGQLYF. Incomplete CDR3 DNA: TGTGCTAGCAGTAGAGGGCCAGGGGCTGCCGGGCAGCTCTAC. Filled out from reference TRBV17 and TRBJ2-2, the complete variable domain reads DTTVKQNPRYKLARVGKPVNLICSQTMNHDTMYWYQKKPNQAPKLLLFYYDKILNREADTFEKFQSSRPNNSFCSLYIGSAGLEYSAMYLCASSRGPGAAGQLYFGEGSKLTVL.

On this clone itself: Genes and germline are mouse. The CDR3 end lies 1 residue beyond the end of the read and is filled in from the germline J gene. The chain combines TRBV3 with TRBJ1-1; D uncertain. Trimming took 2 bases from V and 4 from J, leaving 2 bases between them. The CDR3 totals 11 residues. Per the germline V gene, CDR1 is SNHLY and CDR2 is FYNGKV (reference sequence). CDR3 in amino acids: CASSLLTEVFF. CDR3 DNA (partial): TGTGCCAGCAGCTTACTCACAGAAGTCTTC.

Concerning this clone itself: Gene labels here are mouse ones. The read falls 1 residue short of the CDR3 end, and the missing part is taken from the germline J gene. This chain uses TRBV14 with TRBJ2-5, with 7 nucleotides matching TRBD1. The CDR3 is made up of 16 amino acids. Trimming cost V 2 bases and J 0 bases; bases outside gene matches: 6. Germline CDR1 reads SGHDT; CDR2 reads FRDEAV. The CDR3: CASSFSQGVNQDTQYF. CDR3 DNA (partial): TGTGCCAGCAGTTTTTCCCAGGGGGTTAACCAAGACACCCAGTAC. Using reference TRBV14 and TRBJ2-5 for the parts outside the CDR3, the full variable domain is EAGVTQSPRYAVLQEGQAVSFWCDPISGHDTLYWYQQPRDQGPQLLVYFRDEAVIDNSQLPSDRFSAVRPKGTNSTLKIQSAKQGDTATYLCASSFSQGVNQDTQYFGPGTRLLVL.

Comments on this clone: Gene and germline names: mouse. The part of the CDR3 DNA that was read is TGTGCCAGCAGTAGCCAGGGTAACTATGCTGAGCAGTTC. Its translation is CASSSQGNYAEQF. The full-length CDR3 reads as CASSSQGNYAEQFF. The chain employs TRBV13-1 and TRBJ2-1, with a tentative D call TRBD1 (5 bases). The CDR3 end is not reached by the read, which stops 1 residue before it; the germline J gene fills it in. The V end lost 4 bases, the J end lost 0 bases, and 8 bases lay between the germline ends. CDR3 length: 14 amino acids. Per germline, CDR1 NSHNY and CDR2 SYGAGN.

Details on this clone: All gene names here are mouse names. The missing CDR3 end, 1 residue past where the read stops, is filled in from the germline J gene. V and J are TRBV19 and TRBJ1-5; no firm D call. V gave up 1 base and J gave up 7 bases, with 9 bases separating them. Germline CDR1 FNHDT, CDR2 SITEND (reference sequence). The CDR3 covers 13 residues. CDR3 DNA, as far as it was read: TGTGCCAGCAGTATAACGGACGGACAGGCTCCGCTT. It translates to CASSITDGQAPL. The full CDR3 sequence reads CASSITDGQAPLF.

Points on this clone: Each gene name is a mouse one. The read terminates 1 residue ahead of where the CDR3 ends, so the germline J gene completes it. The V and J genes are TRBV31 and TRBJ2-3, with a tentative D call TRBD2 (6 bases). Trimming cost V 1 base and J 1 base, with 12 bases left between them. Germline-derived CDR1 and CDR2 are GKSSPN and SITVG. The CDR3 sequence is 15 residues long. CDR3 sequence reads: CAWSHAGVGAETLYF. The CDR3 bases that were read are TGTGCCTGGAGTCATGCTGGGGTCGGTGCAGAAACGCTGTAT.

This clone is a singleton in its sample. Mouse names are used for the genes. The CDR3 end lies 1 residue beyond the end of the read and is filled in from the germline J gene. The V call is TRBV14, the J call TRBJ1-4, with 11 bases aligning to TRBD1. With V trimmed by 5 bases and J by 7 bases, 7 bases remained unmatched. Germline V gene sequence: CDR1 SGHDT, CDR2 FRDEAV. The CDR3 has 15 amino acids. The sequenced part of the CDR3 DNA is TGTGCCAGCAGCCCCGGACAGGGGGCGGGCGAAAGATTATTT. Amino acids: CASSPGQGAGERLF. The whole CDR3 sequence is CASSPGQGAGERLFF.

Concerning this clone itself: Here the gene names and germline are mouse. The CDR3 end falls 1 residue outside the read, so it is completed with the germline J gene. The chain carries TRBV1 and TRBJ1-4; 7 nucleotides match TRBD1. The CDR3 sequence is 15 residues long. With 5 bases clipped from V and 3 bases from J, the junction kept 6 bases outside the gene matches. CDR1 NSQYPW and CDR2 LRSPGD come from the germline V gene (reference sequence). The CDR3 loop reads CTCSTGVPPNERLFF. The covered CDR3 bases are TGCACCTGCAGTACAGGGGTGCCACCCAACGAAAGATTATTT.

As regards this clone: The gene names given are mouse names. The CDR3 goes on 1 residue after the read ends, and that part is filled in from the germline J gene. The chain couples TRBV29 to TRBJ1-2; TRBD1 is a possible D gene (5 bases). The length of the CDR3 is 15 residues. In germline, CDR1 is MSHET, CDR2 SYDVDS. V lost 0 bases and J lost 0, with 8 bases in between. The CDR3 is CASSLSDKTNSDYTF. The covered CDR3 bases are TGTGCTAGCAGTTTATCGGACAAAACAAACTCCGACTACACC. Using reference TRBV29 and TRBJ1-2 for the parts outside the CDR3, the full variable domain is DMKVTQMPRYLIKRMGENVLLECGQDMSHETMYWYRQDPGLGLQLIYISYDVDSNSEGDIPKGYRVSRKKREHFSLILDSAKTNQTSVYFCASSLSDKTNSDYTFGSGTRLLVI.

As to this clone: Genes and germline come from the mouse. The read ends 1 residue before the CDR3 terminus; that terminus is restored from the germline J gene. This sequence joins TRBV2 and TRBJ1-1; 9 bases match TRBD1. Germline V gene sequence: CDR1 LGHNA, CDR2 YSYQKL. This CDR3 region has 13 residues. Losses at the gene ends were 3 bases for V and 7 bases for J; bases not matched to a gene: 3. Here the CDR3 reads CASSQGQGIEVFF. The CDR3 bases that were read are TGTGCCAGCAGCCAGGGACAGGGAATAGAAGTCTTC.

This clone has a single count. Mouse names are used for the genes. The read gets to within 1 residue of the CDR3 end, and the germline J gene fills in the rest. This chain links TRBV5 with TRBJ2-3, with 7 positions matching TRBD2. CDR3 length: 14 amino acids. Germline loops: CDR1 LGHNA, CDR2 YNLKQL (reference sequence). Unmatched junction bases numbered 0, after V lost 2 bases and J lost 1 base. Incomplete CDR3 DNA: TGTGCCAGCAGCCAACTGGGGGGTGCAGAAACGCTGTAT. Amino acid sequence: CASSQLGGAETLY. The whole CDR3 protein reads CASSQLGGAETLYF.

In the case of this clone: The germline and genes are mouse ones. CDR3 bases read: TGTGCCTGGAGGCCGGGACAGGGAGACGAAAGATTATTT. Translated: CAWRPGQGDERLF. The CDR3, in full, reads CAWRPGQGDERLFF. The chain has TRBV31 and TRBJ1-4, with 9 bases that match TRBD1. The read comes to an end 1 residue before the CDR3 does, leaving the germline J gene to fill in the end. This CDR3 has 14 amino acids. The V gene's germline CDR1 is GKSSPN and CDR2 SITVG. Trimming cost V 3 bases and J 6 bases; bases outside gene matches: 5.

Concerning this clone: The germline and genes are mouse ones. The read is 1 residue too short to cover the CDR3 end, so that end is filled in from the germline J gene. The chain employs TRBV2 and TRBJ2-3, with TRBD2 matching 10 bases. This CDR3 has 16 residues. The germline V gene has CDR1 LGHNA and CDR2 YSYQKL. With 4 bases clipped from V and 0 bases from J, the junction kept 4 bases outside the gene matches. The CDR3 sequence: CASSPRLGGSAETLYF. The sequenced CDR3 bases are TGTGCCAGCAGCCCCCGACTGGGGGGTAGTGCAGAAACGCTGTAT.

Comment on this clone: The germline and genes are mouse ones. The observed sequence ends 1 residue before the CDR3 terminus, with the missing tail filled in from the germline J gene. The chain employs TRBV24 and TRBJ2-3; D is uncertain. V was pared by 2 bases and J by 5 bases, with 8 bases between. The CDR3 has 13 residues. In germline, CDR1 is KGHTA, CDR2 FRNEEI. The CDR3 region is CASSLRREETLYF. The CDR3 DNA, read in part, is TGTGCCAGCAGTCTGCGGAGAGAAGAAACGCTGTAT.